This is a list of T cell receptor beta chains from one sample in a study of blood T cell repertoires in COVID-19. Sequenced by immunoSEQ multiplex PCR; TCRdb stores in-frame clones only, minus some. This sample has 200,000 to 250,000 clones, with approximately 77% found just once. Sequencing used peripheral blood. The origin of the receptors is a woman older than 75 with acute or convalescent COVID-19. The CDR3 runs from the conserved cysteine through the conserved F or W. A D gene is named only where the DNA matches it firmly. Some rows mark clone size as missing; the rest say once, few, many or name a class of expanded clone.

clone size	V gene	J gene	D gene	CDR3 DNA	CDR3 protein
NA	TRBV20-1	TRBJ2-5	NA	TGCAGTGCTAGTGGGGGCCGGGGGAGGCAAGAGACCCAGTACTTC	CSASGGRGRQETQYF
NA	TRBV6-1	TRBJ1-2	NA	TGTGCCAGCAGTGATCTCGTGGGACACTCTAACTATGGCTACACCTTC	CASSDLVGHSNYGYTF
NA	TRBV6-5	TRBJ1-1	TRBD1	TGTGCCAGCAGTTACTCGGCAGGGGGCTTCACTGAAGCTTTCTTT	CASSYSAGGFTEAFF
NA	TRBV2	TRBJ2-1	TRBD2	TGTGCCAGCAGTTTCCTGACTAGCGGCGCATACAATGAGCAGTTCTTC	CASSFLTSGAYNEQFF
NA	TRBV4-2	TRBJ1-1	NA	TGTGCCAGCAGCCAAGATCCCATGAACACTGAAGCTTTCTTT	CASSQDPMNTEAFF
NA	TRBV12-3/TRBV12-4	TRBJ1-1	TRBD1	TGTGCCAGCAGTCCCCAGGGGGCGGGAGCTTTCTTT	CASSPQGAGAFF
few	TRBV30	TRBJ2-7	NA	TGTGCCTGGGGACCGGAGGGCAGCCTGCTTCGGAGCGAGCAGTACTTC	CAWGPEGSLLRSEQYF
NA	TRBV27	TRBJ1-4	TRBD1	TGTGCCAGCAGGGACACAGGGGGCTTTAATGAAAAACTGTTTTTT	CASRDTGGFNEKLFF
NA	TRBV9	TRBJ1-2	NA	TGTGCCAGCGTGGACAGAAATGGTGGCTACACCTTC	CASVDRNGGYTF
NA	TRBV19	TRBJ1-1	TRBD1	TGTGCCAGTAGTAGTCGACAGGGATCGGGCACTGAAGCTTTCTTT	CASSSRQGSGTEAFF
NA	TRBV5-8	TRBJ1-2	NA	TGTGCCAGCAGCAGTCCTCGGGCTAACTATGGCTACACCTTC	CASSSPRANYGYTF
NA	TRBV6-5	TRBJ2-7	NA	TGTGCCAGCAGGAGTTTCGGGACAACCAACGAGCAGTACTTC	CASRSFGTTNEQYF
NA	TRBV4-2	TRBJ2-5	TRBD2	TGTGCCAGCACTAGCGGGGGGTCGAGGGAAGAGACCCAGTACTTC	CASTSGGSREETQYF
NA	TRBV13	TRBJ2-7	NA	TGTGCCAGCAGCCGTCGGGGGGAGCAGTACTTC	CASSRRGEQYF
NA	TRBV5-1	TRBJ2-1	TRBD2	TGCGCCAGCAGCCCGCTAGCGGGGGCCCACAATGAGCAGTTCTTC	CASSPLAGAHNEQFF
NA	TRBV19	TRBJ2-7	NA	TGTGCCAGTAGTATAGGACGAGGGGAGCAGTACTTC	CASSIGRGEQYF
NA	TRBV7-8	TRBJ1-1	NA	TGTGCCAGCAGCTTAGTCACAGGGATTGAAGCTTTCTTT	CASSLVTGIEAFF
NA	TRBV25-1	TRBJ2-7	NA	TGTGCCAGCCTCGGGGAGGCAGGTAGGCAGTACTTC	CASLGEAGRQYF
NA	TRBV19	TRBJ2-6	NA	TGTGCCACCCTGGGGGCCAGGCCGGGGGCCAACGTCCTGACTTTC	CATLGARPGANVLTF
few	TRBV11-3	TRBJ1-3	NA	TGTGCCAGCCGGCCGGGGGGCTCTGGAAACACCATATATTTT	CASRPGGSGNTIYF
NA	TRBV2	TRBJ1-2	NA	TGTGCCAGCAGTGAAGCCTTCTACACCTTC	CASSEAFYTF
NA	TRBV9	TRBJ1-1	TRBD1	TGTGCCAGCAGCGTTACAGGAGGGGGCCAGGGAAACACTGAAGCTTTCTTT	CASSVTGGGQGNTEAFF
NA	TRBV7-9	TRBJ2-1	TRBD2	TGTGCCAGCAGCACCTTAGCGGGGGGGATCTCTGCCTACAATGAGCAGTTCTTC	CASSTLAGGISAYNEQFF
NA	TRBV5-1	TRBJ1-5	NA	TGCGCCAGCAGCCCTGGGGAGGTTAATCAGCCCCAGCATTTT	CASSPGEVNQPQHF
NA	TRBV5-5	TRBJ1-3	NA	TGTGCCAGCAACCCAGGGGTGGGAAACACCATATATTTT	CASNPGVGNTIYF
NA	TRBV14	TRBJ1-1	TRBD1	TGTGCCAGCAGCCAACCCCCCAGGGGGCTAACTGAAGCTTTCTTT	CASSQPPRGLTEAFF
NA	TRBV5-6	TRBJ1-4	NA	TGTGCCAGCAGCTTGCGGGTAGTAAGAGAAAAACTGTTTTTT	CASSLRVVREKLFF
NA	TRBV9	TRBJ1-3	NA	TGTGCCAGCAGCGGCAGCGGGGGCGGTGGAAACACCATATATTTT	CASSGSGGGGNTIYF
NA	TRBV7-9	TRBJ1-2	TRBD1	TGTGCCAGCAGCACTCAGACAGGGAACTATGGCTACACCTTC	CASSTQTGNYGYTF
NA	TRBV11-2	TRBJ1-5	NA	TGTGCCAGCAGCTTAGCAGGGGCCGGCCAGCCCCAGCATTTT	CASSLAGAGQPQHF
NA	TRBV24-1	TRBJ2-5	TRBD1	TGTGCCACCAGTGGAACAGGGGAGAGGGCCCAGTACTTC	CATSGTGERAQYF
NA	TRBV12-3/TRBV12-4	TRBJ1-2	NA	TGTGCCAGCAGTTTAAAATATTTTCACATCTTC	CASSLKYFHIF
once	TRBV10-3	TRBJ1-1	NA	TGTGCCATCAGTGACTACGATAAAGGGAGGGGGGAAGCTTTCTTT	CAISDYDKGRGEAFF
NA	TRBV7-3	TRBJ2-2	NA	TGTGCCAGCAGCTTAACGGTCGGGTCCGGGGAGCTGTTTTTT	CASSLTVGSGELFF
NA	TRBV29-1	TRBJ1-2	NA	TGCAGCGTTGCAGCAGGGTCCTTCTATGGCTACACCTTC	CSVAAGSFYGYTF
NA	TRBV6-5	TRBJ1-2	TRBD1	TGTGCCAGCACCCGGGACAGGGAACAATATGGCTACACCTTC	CASTRDREQYGYTF
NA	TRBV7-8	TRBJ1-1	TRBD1	TGTGCCAGCAGCTTACCCCGAGGACAGGGGGCCGGGAAAGCTTTCTTT	CASSLPRGQGAGKAFF
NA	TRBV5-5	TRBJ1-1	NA	TGTGCCAGCAAGGGAGCTACAAACACTGAAGCTTTCTTT	CASKGATNTEAFF
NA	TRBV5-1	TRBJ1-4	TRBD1	TGCGCCGGCAGCGTCGGGACAGCTGCAACTAATGAAAAACTGTTTTTT	CAGSVGTAATNEKLFF
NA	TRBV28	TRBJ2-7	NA	TGTGCCAGCAGTTTCTCGAGTACGTACGAGCAGTACTTC	CASSFSSTYEQYF
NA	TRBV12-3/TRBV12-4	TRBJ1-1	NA	TGTGCCAGCAGCTCGACAGGAGACACTGAAGCTTTCTTT	CASSSTGDTEAFF
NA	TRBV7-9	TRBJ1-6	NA	TGTGCCAGCAGCCCCGACAGAGCCAGTTCACCCCTCCACTTT	CASSPDRASSPLHF
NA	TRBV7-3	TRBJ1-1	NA	TGTGCCAGCAGCTCACAGATGGACACTGAAGCTTTCTTT	CASSSQMDTEAFF
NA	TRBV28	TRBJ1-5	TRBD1	TGTGCCAGCAGTTTTTGGGGGACAGTTAGCAATCAGCCCCAGCATTTT	CASSFWGTVSNQPQHF
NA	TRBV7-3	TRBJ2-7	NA	TGTGCCAGCAGCCTTGGGGGGGCCGGGTACGAGCAGTACTTC	CASSLGGAGYEQYF